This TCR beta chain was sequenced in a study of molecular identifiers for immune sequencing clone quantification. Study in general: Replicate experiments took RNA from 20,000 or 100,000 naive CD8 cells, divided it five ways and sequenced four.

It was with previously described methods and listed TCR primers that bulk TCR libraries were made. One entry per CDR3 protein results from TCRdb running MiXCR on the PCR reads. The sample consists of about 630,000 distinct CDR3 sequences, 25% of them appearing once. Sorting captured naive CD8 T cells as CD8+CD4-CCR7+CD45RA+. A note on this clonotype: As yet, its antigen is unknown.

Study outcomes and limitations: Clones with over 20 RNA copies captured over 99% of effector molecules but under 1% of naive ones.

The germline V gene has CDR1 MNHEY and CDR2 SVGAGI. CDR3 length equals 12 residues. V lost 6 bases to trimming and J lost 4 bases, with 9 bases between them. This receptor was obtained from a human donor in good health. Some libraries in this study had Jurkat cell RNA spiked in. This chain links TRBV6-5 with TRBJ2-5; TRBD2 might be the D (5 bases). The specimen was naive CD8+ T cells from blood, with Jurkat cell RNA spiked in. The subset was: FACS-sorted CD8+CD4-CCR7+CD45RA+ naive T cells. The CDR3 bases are TGTGCCAGCAGCAACGGGATAGAGACCCAGTACTTC. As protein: CASSNGIETQYF.